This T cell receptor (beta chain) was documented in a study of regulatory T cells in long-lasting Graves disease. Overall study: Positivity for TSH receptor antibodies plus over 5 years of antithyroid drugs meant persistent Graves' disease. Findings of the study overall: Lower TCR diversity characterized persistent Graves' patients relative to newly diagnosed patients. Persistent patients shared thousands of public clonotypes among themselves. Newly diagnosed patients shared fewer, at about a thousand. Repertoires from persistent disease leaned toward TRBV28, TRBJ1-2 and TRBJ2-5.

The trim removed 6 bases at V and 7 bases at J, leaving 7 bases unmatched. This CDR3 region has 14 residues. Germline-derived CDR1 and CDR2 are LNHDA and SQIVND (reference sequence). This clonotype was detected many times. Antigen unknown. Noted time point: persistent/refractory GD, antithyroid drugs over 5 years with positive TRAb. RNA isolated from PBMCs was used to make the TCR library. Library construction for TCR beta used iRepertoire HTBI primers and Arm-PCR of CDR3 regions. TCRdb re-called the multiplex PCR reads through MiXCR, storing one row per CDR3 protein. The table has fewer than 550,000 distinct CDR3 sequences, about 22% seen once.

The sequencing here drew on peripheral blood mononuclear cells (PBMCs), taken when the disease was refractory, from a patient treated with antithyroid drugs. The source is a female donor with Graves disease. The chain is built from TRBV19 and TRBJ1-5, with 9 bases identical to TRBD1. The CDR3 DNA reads TGTGCCAGTAGCGGGACAGGGATAGCCCAGCCCCAGCATTTT. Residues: CASSGTGIAQPQHF.